The rows below give T cell receptor beta chains drawn from one sample of a study of cytomegalovirus exposure and HLA in healthy donors. Only in-frame clones appear in the TCRdb table, and some are missing; sequencing was by immunoSEQ multiplex PCR. The repertoire has 110,000 to 150,000 clones, approximately 70% of them found once; the top ten carry around 1.9%. The sequencing sample was made of PBMCs. The receptor source for this set is a woman aged 55 to 70 in good health and CMV-seropositive. Each CDR3 is given with its conserved first and last residue. The D gene is left open where the match is weak. Not every row has a clone size; where given, it reads once, few, many or a size class.

>TRBJ1-5|TRBV4-1|-|-
CASSQGVGSQPQHF
TGCGCCAGCAGTCAGGGTGTAGGTAGTCAGCCCCAGCATTTT
>TRBJ1-5|TRBV6-1|-|-
CASSEGWQGDQPQHF
TGTGCCAGCAGTGAAGGGTGGCAGGGCGATCAGCCCCAGCATTTT
>TRBJ1-5|TRBV7-9|-|-
CASSLASRGHQPQHF
TGTGCCAGCAGCTTAGCGTCCAGGGGCCATCAGCCCCAGCATTTT
>TRBJ2-7|TRBV6-1|TRBD2|few
CASSVGLAGGTYEQYF
TGTGCCAGCAGTGTAGGACTAGCGGGAGGAACCTACGAGCAGTACTTC
>TRBJ2-1|TRBV2|-|-
CASIEAASYNEQFF
TGTGCCAGCATAGAAGCGGCATCCTACAATGAGCAGTTCTTC
>TRBJ2-1|TRBV7-9|TRBD1|-
CASSLPGTGNYNEQFF
TGTGCCAGCAGCCTACCTGGGACAGGCAACTACAATGAGCAGTTCTTC
>TRBJ1-5|TRBV5-1|TRBD1|few
CASSAQGDQPQHF
TGCGCCAGCAGCGCTCAGGGGGATCAGCCCCAGCATTTT
>TRBJ1-3|TRBV6-5|-|-
CASSPTGGGNTIYF
TGTGCCAGCAGTCCGACAGGAGGTGGAAACACCATATATTTT
>TRBJ1-4|TRBV7-3|-|-
CASSPGTIANEKLFF
TGTGCCAGCAGCCCAGGCACGATAGCTAATGAAAAACTGTTTTTT
>TRBJ1-5|TRBV4-1|TRBD1|-
CASSQGTVNQPQHF
TGCGCCAGCAGCCAGGGGACAGTTAATCAGCCCCAGCATTTT
>TRBJ2-3|TRBV6-5|TRBD2|-
CASSYSGLATDTQYF
TGTGCCAGCAGTTACTCGGGACTAGCCACAGATACGCAGTATTTT
>TRBJ1-3|TRBV13|-|-
CASSDWGGTGNTIYF
TGTGCCAGCAGCGACTGGGGGGGCACTGGAAACACCATATATTTT
>TRBJ1-2|TRBV28|-|-
CASSTSPTGGYGYTF
TGTGCCAGCAGTACCAGCCCGACCGGGGGATATGGCTACACCTTC
>TRBJ1-2|TRBV7-3|TRBD1|few
CASSPGTGTGYTF
TGTGCCAGCAGCCCTGGGACAGGGACTGGCTACACCTTC